Included here is one TCR beta chain sequence, with context. This clonotype was recorded a few times. Its antigen target is currently unknown. Base qualities were left out, and no much larger clone turns up one base away. This sample stems from a study of response to subunit inactivated influenza vaccine (dated 2018 in TCRdb). Regarding the study in general: To follow how T cells responded to a trivalent subunit inactivated influenza vaccine, the researchers relied on deep quantitative profiling of the T cell receptor repertoire.

The study at large found these results: It was suggested by the authors that each seasonal influenza vaccination may recruit only a limited number of new T cells.

Libraries were made using RT-PCR. Reads for this sample came from an Illumina HiSeq 2500. The public reads were run again by TCRdb, first through fastp at Q25 and then through MiXCR, and only productive beta chains were kept. CDR3 protein sequences are deduplicated, and each keeps its most common genes and DNA. Counted in this sample were approximately 530,000 distinct CDR3 sequences; approximately 13% of them appeared once. The ten biggest clones cover less than 15% of the sample. For CDR1 and CDR2, the germline V gene lists SQVTM and ANQGSEA. Ends trimmed: V by 6 bases, J by 4 bases; bases unmatched to a gene: 4. The CDR3 measures 12 amino acids from cysteine to phenylalanine. The sequence is cut down to CDR3 DNA, 36 bases in frame from base 1. The sample's time point, from its label and the paper: approximately 40 days after influenza vaccine administration.

The sequencing here drew on PBMCs from blood, taken 40 to 50 days after vaccination. The TCR sequence derives from a man aged 50 to 60 who received an inactivated influenza vaccine. Donor details come from another sample of the same person, matched by shared clones. The sequence joins TRBV29-1 to TRBJ2-5, with 8 bases aligning to TRBD1. The CDR3 protein: CSVVTGAETQYF. The DNA sequence reads TGCAGCGTCGTGACAGGGGCAGAGACCCAGTACTTC.